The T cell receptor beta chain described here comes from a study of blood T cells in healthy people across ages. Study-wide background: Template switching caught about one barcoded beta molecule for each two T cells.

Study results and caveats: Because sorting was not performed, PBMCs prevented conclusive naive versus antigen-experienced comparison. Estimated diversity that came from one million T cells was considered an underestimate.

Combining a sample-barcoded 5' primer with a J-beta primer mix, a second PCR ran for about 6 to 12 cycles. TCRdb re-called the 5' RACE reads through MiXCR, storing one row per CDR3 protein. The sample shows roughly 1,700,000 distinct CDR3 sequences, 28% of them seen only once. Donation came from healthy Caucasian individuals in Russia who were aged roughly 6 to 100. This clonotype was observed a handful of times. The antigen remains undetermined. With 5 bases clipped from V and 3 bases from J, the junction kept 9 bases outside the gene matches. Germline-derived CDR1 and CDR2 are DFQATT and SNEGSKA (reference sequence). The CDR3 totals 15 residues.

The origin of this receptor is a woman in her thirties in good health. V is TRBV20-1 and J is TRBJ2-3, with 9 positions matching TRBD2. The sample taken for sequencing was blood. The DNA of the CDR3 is TGCAGTGCTGCCTCGGCGGGGGGGATAACAGATACGCAGTATTTT. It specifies CSAASAGGITDTQYF.